Below, 26 T cell receptor beta chains from the same sample are listed, as sequenced in a study of identifying expanded T cells in peripheral blood (dated 2019 in TCRdb). Library preparation employed the immunoSEQ multiplex PCR assay. Sourced from immuneACCESS, this table was stored by TCRdb with only in-frame sequences that have V and J called. A share of the clones is absent; for the studies checked, an unresolved V gene accounts for under half, and the remainder has no known explanation. Within this sample are more than 65,000 clones, with about 91% of them counted one time only. The top ten clonotypes cover approximately 2.8% of the sample. What was sequenced was blood. All receptors come from a person aged 18 to 75 in good health.

The V call is TRBV7-2, the J call TRBJ1-1; tentatively, D is TRBD1 (5 bases). In germline, CDR1 is SGHTA, CDR2 FQGNSA. V lost 5 bases, J lost 1 base, and 23 bases lay in between. The CDR3 length is 18 residues. The CDR3 DNA reads TGTGCCAGCAGCCCCGATTCGGTGGGGGGGGTGAGGAACACTGAAGCTTTCTTT. Translated: CASSPDSVGGVRNTEAFF.

The chain joins TRBV11-3 to TRBJ2-1; perhaps TRBD2 as D (5 bases). The germline V and J ends were trimmed by 4 bases and 9 bases, with 10 bases remaining between them. Germline lookup yields CDR1 SGHNT and CDR2 YENEEA. The CDR3 sequence is 12 residues long. The CDR3 DNA follows: TGTGCCAGCAGCTCGTTACGGGGTGAGCAGTTCTTC. It translates to CASSSLRGEQFF.

The chain carries TRBV7-2 and TRBJ2-7; 8 bases are a match to TRBD2. The CDR3 sequence is 16 residues long. V trimming: 0 bases; J trimming: 5 bases; junction bases outside the gene matches: 9. CDR1 is SGHTA, CDR2 FQGNSA, per germline. The CDR3 region has the DNA TGTGCCAGCAGCTTAGCGCCTAGGACTAGCTTCCACGAGCAGTACTTC. Translated: CASSLAPRTSFHEQYF. The full variable domain, in which reference TRBV7-2 and TRBJ2-7 provide the parts outside the CDR3, is GAGVSQSPSNKVTEKGKDVELRCDPISGHTALYWYRQSLGQGLEFLIYFQGNSAPDKSGLPSDRFSAERTGGSVSTLTIQRTQQEDSAVYLCASSLAPRTSFHEQYFGPGTRLTVT.

The chain is built from TRBV2 and TRBJ2-7; the D is unclear. The V end was cut by 4 bases, the J end by 2 bases, with 9 bases between. The CDR3 runs to 13 residues. Germline V gene lookup returns CDR1 SNHLY and CDR2 FYNNEI. This CDR3 is CASSGQAPYEQYF. The CDR3 DNA reads as TGTGCCAGCAGTGGGCAGGCTCCCTACGAGCAGTACTTC.

V is TRBV6-5 and J is TRBJ1-1; D may be TRBD1 (6 bases). Trimming took 2 bases from V and 2 from J, leaving 12 bases between them. The CDR3 spans 15 residues. Germline V lookup: CDR1 MNHEY, CDR2 SVGAGI. CDR3 sequence (DNA): TGTGCCAGCAGTTACGCAAACAGGGTCAACACTGAAGCTTTCTTT. Translating gives CASSYANRVNTEAFF.

CDR3 protein: CASSQELAGGLQETQYF. For the CDR3, the DNA is TGCGCCAGCAGCCAAGAACTAGCGGGGGGGTTACAAGAGACCCAGTACTTC. The chain couples TRBV4-1 to TRBJ2-5, with TRBD2 identical over 13 bases. The CDR3 has 17 amino acids. The ends lost 0 bases at V and 2 bases at J; junction bases unmatched: 3. The germline V gene encodes CDR1 MGHRA and CDR2 YSYEKL.

The J gene is TRBJ2-6, the V gene TRBV18, with no clear D. Per the germline V gene, CDR1 is KGHSH and CDR2 is LQKENI. The CDR3 extends over 16 amino acids. Trimming removed 4 bases from V and 1 base from J, with 11 bases in between. The CDR3 here is CASSLSRESGANVLTF. CDR3 bases: TGTGCCAGCTCACTCTCCAGAGAGTCTGGGGCCAACGTCCTGACTTTC.

J is TRBJ2-1 and V is TRBV19; TRBD2 aligns across 11 bases. From germline, CDR1 is LNHDA and CDR2 SQIVND (reference sequence). The CDR3 is made up of 15 amino acids. J gave up 5 bases and V 3 bases, and 3 bases lay outside the gene matches. CDR3 loop: CASSIPGLADNEQFF. The CDR3 bases are TGTGCCAGTAGTATCCCGGGACTAGCGGACAATGAGCAGTTCTTC.

As for this clone: The same CDR3 can be traced to other DNA sequences in this sample. V is TRBV28 and J is TRBJ2-4; D not resolved. Germline assignment: CDR1 MDHEN and CDR2 SYDVKM. Trimming shortened V by 9 bases and J by 0 bases, and 12 bases separated the two germline ends. The CDR3 sequence is 14 residues long. The CDR3, as DNA: TGTGCCAGTAGTCCTCCAGGAGCCAAAAACATTCAGTACTTC. Translating gives CASSPPGAKNIQYF.

The chain carries TRBV7-2 and TRBJ2-5, with 10 bases fitting TRBD2. Germline V gene lookup returns CDR1 SGHTA and CDR2 FQGNSA. J gave up 6 bases and V 5 bases, and 9 bases lay outside the gene matches. The CDR3 extends over 15 amino acids. CDR3 DNA sequence: TGTGCCAGCAGCCGCTCCGGGACTAGCGACCAGACCCAGTACTTC. Protein sequence: CASSRSGTSDQTQYF.

This chain connects TRBV7-3 to TRBJ2-2; 8 positions match TRBD1. CDR1 is SGHTA, CDR2 FQGTGA, per germline. There are 14 residues in the CDR3. The ends lost 5 bases at V and 6 bases at J; junction bases unmatched: 5. CDR3 DNA: TGTGCCAGCAGCGTGGGCAGGGGGCCCGGGGAGCTGTTTTTT. Its protein is CASSVGRGPGELFF.

This chain connects TRBV7-2 to TRBJ1-4; the D is unclear. The CDR3 totals 14 residues. Deletions cut 6 bases from V and 3 bases from J, with 11 bases between. CDR1 SGHTA and CDR2 FQGNSA come from the germline V gene. The CDR3 protein is CASRDQRSNEKLFF. The CDR3 DNA reads as TGTGCCAGCAGGGATCAGAGATCTAATGAAAAACTGTTTTTT.

This rearrangement joins TRBV5-4 to TRBJ1-6; weak D call: TRBD1 (5 bases). V was shortened by 1 base and J by 8 bases, with 10 bases between the two germline ends. Germline V gene data show CDR1 as SGHNT and CDR2 as YYREEE (reference sequence). CDR3 length: 14 amino acids. In DNA, the CDR3 is TGTGCCAGCAGCTTGCTTCAGGGTGATTCACCCCTCCACTTT. Its protein product is CASSLLQGDSPLHF.

The CDR3 nucleotides are TGTGCCAGCTCCCCGACTTTAGCGGTCCCCCGGGGATCCACAGATACGCAGTATTTT. This encodes CASSPTLAVPRGSTDTQYF. The rearrangement joins TRBV18 to TRBJ2-3; tentatively, D is TRBD2 (6 bases). Germline V CDR1 and CDR2: KGHSH, LQKENI. Trimming pared 6 bases from V and 2 bases from J, leaving 27 bases between. The CDR3 loop spans 19 amino acids.

This sequence joins TRBV10-1 and TRBJ2-7, with a weak D call TRBD2 (6 bases). The CDR3 sequence is 16 residues long. CDR1 is WNHNN and CDR2 is SYGVQD in the germline V gene (reference sequence). Deletions cut 8 bases from V and 2 bases from J, with 22 bases between. DNA of the CDR3: TGCGCCAGCCCTAGTACCGGGACTTATTTTACCTACGAGCAGTACTTC. Translating it yields CASPSTGTYFTYEQYF.

The chain recombines TRBV6-1 with TRBJ1-6, with D hard to call. V was clipped by 4 bases and J by 4 bases, with 8 bases between them. The CDR3 has 14 amino acids. Germline CDR1 reads MNHNS; CDR2 reads SASEGT. Here the CDR3 DNA reads TGTGCCAGCAGTGGAGACGCGTATAATTCACCCCTCCACTTT. Protein: CASSGDAYNSPLHF.

In DNA form, the CDR3 reads TGTGCCAGCAGCTTAACATCTGGGAAGACCCAGTACTTC. It is translated as CASSLTSGKTQYF. This chain links TRBV7-3 with TRBJ2-5; D is undetermined. Deletions cut 0 bases from V and 6 bases from J, with 8 bases between. The CDR3 sequence is 13 residues long. Germline V gives CDR1 SGHTA, CDR2 FQGTGA.

This clone showed up just a few times. The rearrangement links TRBV19 to TRBJ1-6; D gene ambiguous. This CDR3 comprises 13 residues. Per the germline V gene, CDR1 is LNHDA and CDR2 is SQIVND (reference sequence). V lost 9 bases and J 9 bases, leaving 15 bases between the germline ends. The CDR3 region has the DNA TGTGCCAGACCGGGCCTTCCGGCTTCACCCCTCCACTTT. Translating gives CARPGLPASPLHF.

The chain joins TRBV5-1 to TRBJ2-2, with 12 positions matching TRBD2. The junction had 6 bases not matched to a gene; V was cut back by 7 bases and J by 2 bases. CDR3 length equals 16 residues. Germline CDR1 SGHRS, CDR2 YFSETQ. The CDR3 DNA sequence: TGCGCCAGCTACTCTGGACTAGCGGGAAACACCGGGGAGCTGTTTTTT. Its protein product is CASYSGLAGNTGELFF.

The chain has TRBV19 and TRBJ2-7, with D hard to call. This CDR3 comprises 15 residues. The germline gives CDR1 LNHDA, CDR2 SQIVND (reference sequence). Trimming took off 0 bases at V and 3 bases at J, with 12 bases between the two ends. The CDR3 is CASSIDSQVIYEQYF. CDR3 nucleotide sequence: TGTGCCAGTAGTATAGATTCCCAGGTGATCTACGAGCAGTACTTC.

The V call is TRBV2, the J call TRBJ1-5; D is ambiguous. CDR1 is SNHLY and CDR2 is FYNNEI in the germline V gene. The CDR3 extends over 13 amino acids. V gave up 10 bases and J gave up 0 bases, with 10 bases separating them. The DNA of the CDR3 is TGTGCCACCGCGACGACTAGCAATCAGCCCCAGCATTTT. Translating gives CATATTSNQPQHF. Variable domain in full (rest from reference TRBV2 and TRBJ1-5): EPEVTQTPSHQVTQMGQEVILRCVPISNHLYFYWYRQILGQKVEFLVSFYNNEISEKSEIFDDQFSVERPDGSNFTLKIRSTKLEDSAMYFCATATTSNQPQHFGDGTRLSIL.

In regard to this clone: This same CDR3 is encoded by further DNA sequences in the sample. V usage is TRBV6-6 and J usage is TRBJ1-1, with no clear D. The CDR3 covers 13 residues. Germline CDR1 is MNHNY and CDR2 is SVGAGI (reference sequence). Trimming took 2 bases from V and 2 from J, leaving 6 bases between them. The CDR3 nucleotides are TGTGCCAGCAGTTACGGCGGTAACACTGAAGCTTTCTTT. Protein product: CASSYGGNTEAFF.

The J gene is TRBJ2-5, the V gene TRBV5-4; a weak D match, TRBD1 (6 bases). Trimming took 0 bases from V and 1 from J, leaving 10 bases between them. CDR1 SGHNT and CDR2 YYREEE come from the germline V gene (reference sequence). The CDR3 extends over 15 amino acids. CDR3 in amino acids: CASSLGGGTQETQYF. CDR3 sequence (DNA): TGTGCCAGCAGCTTGGGTGGGGGCACCCAAGAGACCCAGTACTTC.

The CDR3 bases are TGTGCCAGCAGCCAAGCTTCCGGAAACACCATATATTTT. The encoded protein is CASSQASGNTIYF. The genes are TRBV14 and TRBJ1-3; D uncertain. CDR1 SGHDN and CDR2 FVKESK come from the germline V gene. This CDR3 region has 13 residues. V was shortened by 1 base and J by 4 bases, with 5 bases between the two germline ends.

This clone was seen only once. The chain couples TRBV25-1 to TRBJ2-1; D is perhaps TRBD1 or TRBD2 (5 bases each). Trimming shortened V by 1 base and J by 7 bases, and 14 bases separated the two germline ends. In germline, CDR1 is MGHDK, CDR2 SYGVNS. The CDR3 is 15 residues long. The CDR3 loop reads CASSELGPRQNEQFF. DNA of the CDR3: TGTGCCAGCAGTGAATTGGGACCCAGACAAAATGAGCAGTTCTTC.

The chain uses TRBV4-2 and TRBJ2-3, with unresolved D. Germline loops: CDR1 LGHNA, CDR2 YNFKEQ. The CDR3 extends over 13 amino acids. Trimming pared 0 bases from V and 5 bases from J, leaving 6 bases between. For the CDR3, the DNA is TGTGCCAGCAGCCAAGATCTCGGAGATACGCAGTATTTT. Translating gives CASSQDLGDTQYF.